This T cell receptor (beta chain) derives from a study of cytomegalovirus exposure and HLA in healthy donors. It was with 60 Vbeta and 13 Jbeta primers that the PCR ran. Only in-frame clones appear in the TCRdb table, and some are missing; sequencing was by immunoSEQ multiplex PCR. The sample has 250,000 to 350,000 clones, around 86% seen once. Unmatched junction bases numbered 5, after V lost 2 bases and J lost 4 bases. CDR3 size: 16 residues. Germline V gene data show CDR1 as SGDLS and CDR2 as YYNGEE. The source is a middle-aged man in good health and CMV-seropositive. The specimen was PBMCs. The chain joins TRBV9 to TRBJ2-1; TRBD2 matches at 11 bases. The chain's CDR3 is CASSVSLAGAYNEQFF. The CDR3 region has the DNA TGTGCCAGCAGCGTCTCACTAGCGGGAGCTTACAATGAGCAGTTCTTC.